A selection of T cell receptor beta chains follows, all from one sample in a study of blood T cell repertoires in COVID-19. Only in-frame clones appear in the TCRdb table, and some are missing; sequencing was by immunoSEQ multiplex PCR. The sample includes approximately 320,000 clones, roughly 86% of them seen just once. The sample consisted of peripheral blood. The receptors were gathered from a woman in her thirties with COVID-19, enrolled during active disease. CDR3s include the opening cysteine and the closing phenylalanine or tryptophan. The D gene is left open where the match is weak. Only some rows state a clone size, as once, few, many or a class for expanded clones.

j_gene | len | v_gene | d_gene | abundance | CDR3aa | CDR3nt
TRBJ1-2 | 14 | TRBV5-1 | NA | once | CASSYYQESHGYTF | TGCGCCAGCAGCTATTATCAGGAAAGCCATGGCTACACCTTC
TRBJ1-1 | 13 | TRBV10-1 | TRBD1 | once | CASMKTGGTEAFF | TGCGCCAGCATGAAGACAGGGGGCACTGAAGCTTTCTTT
TRBJ1-6 | 13 | TRBV6-5 | NA | NA | CASSGMNNSPLHF | TGTGCCAGCTCGGGGATGAATAATTCACCCCTCCACTTT
TRBJ2-7 | 14 | TRBV3-1/TRBV3-2 | TRBD1 | NA | CASSARDRDYEQYF | TGTGCCAGCAGCGCCCGGGACAGGGACTACGAGCAGTACTTC
TRBJ2-7 | 16 | TRBV7-8 | TRBD2 | NA | CASSLDGGAYPLEQYF | TGTGCCAGCAGCCTGGACGGGGGGGCCTACCCGTTAGAGCAGTACTTC
TRBJ2-7 | 15 | TRBV7-6 | TRBD1 | NA | CASSPTGAEAYEQYF | TGTGCCAGCAGCCCGACAGGGGCGGAAGCCTACGAGCAGTACTTC
TRBJ2-7 | 13 | TRBV30 | NA | NA | CAWDTGTLYEQYF | TGTGCCTGGGATACCGGGACACTCTACGAGCAGTACTTC
TRBJ1-3 | 14 | TRBV6-5 | TRBD1 | NA | CASKEGAAGNTIYF | TGTGCCAGCAAGGAGGGGGCGGCAGGAAACACCATATATTTT
TRBJ1-2 | 15 | TRBV16 | TRBD1 | NA | CASSPLTGGDYGYTF | TGTGCCAGCAGCCCGCTGACAGGGGGCGATTATGGCTACACCTTC
TRBJ2-1 | 20 | TRBV7-9 | NA | NA | CASSTPETLPRGVARDEQFF | TGTGCCAGCAGCACTCCCGAAACCCTACCCAGGGGAGTGGCGAGGGATGAGCAGTTCTTC
TRBJ2-3 | 15 | TRBV6-6 | NA | NA | CASSWRGGSTDTQYF | TGTGCCAGCAGTTGGAGGGGGGGGAGCACAGATACGCAGTATTTT
TRBJ1-1 | 15 | TRBV28 | NA | NA | CASSFLPPGVTEAFF | TGTGCCAGCAGTTTTTTGCCCCCGGGTGTGACTGAAGCTTTCTTT
TRBJ1-2 | 15 | TRBV27 | TRBD1 | NA | CASGSSRDSNYGYTF | TGTGCCAGCGGATCCTCTCGGGACAGCAACTATGGCTACACCTTC
TRBJ2-1 | 16 | TRBV7-8 | NA | NA | CASSLEMALAINEQFF | TGTGCCAGCAGCTTAGAGATGGCTCTAGCGATCAATGAGCAGTTCTTC
TRBJ1-1 | 16 | TRBV2 | TRBD1 | NA | CASSVWSTGAGGAAFF | TGTGCCAGCAGTGTATGGTCAACAGGGGCCGGGGGTGCAGCTTTCTTT
TRBJ2-1 | 14 | TRBV5-1 | NA | NA | CASSLVVFNNEQFF | TGCGCCAGCAGCTTGGTCGTGTTTAACAATGAGCAGTTCTTC
TRBJ2-1 | 16 | TRBV24-1 | TRBD2 | NA | CATSDPSGGAYNEQFF | TGTGCCACCAGTGATCCTAGCGGGGGGGCGTACAATGAGCAGTTCTTC